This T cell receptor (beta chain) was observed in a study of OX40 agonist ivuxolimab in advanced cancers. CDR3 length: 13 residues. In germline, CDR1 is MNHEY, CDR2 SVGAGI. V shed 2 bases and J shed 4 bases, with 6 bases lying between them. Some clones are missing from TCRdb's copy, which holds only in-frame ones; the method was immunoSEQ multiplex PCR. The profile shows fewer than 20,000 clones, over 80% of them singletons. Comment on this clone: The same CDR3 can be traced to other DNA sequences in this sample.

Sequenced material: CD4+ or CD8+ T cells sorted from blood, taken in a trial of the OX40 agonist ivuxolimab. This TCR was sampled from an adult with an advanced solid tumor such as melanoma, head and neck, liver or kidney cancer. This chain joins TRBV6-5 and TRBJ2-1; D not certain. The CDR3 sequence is CASSYGRYNEQFF. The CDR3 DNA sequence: TGTGCCAGCAGTTACGGGCGGTACAATGAGCAGTTCTTC.